Each of the 26 T cell receptor beta chains below was sequenced from the same sample in a study of T cell clonality in common variable immunodeficiency. Study-wide results and caveats: Fewer deletions and N-nucleotide insertions were reportedly seen in common variable immunodeficiency TCR beta sequences.

The method was immunoSEQ multiplex PCR; TCRdb's version includes in-frame clones alone and lacks a portion of them. Listed for the sample are about 16,000 clones, none seen a single time. No antigen has been assigned to these receptors. The sample consisted of peripheral blood mononuclear cells. The receptors originated from a human donor with common variable immunodeficiency.

This clone was counted a few times. The read terminates 3 residues ahead of where the CDR3 ends, so the germline J gene completes it. The chain couples TRBV19 to TRBJ2-2; 10 positions agree with TRBD2. In germline, CDR1 is LNHDA, CDR2 SQIVND (reference sequence). The CDR3 extends over 17 amino acids. The V gene end was trimmed by 2 bases and the J gene end by 4 bases; junction bases not matched to a gene: 7. The sequenced CDR3 bases are TGTGCCAGTAGTATACAGGGACTAGCGTGGAGCACCGGGGAG. Translated: CASSIQGLAWSTGE. In full, the CDR3 reads CASSIQGLAWSTGELFF.

This clone appeared many times. The read ends 3 residues early relative to the CDR3; the germline J gene fills the gap. The chain recombines TRBV20-1 with TRBJ1-6; D perhaps matches TRBD1 (6 bases). This CDR3 comprises 15 residues. Germline-derived CDR1 and CDR2 are DFQATT and SNEGSKA (reference sequence). The V end lost 6 bases, the J end lost 0 bases, and 12 bases lay between the germline ends. The CDR3 bases that were read are TGCAGTGCACCTGGACAGAGCTCCTATAATTCACCC. Translating gives CSAPGQSSYNSP. The entire CDR3 reads CSAPGQSSYNSPLHF.

A remark on this clone: From the germline J gene comes the end of the CDR3, since the read stops 3 residues before it. V usage is TRBV19 and J usage is TRBJ2-3; 10 bases line up with TRBD2. The junction had 12 bases not matched to a gene; V was cut back by 2 bases and J by 1 base. The CDR3 covers 19 residues. Germline V CDR1 and CDR2: LNHDA, SQIVND (reference sequence). The CDR3: CASSIYGTLAGDRTDTQYF. CDR3 DNA, as far as it was read: TGTGCCAGTAGTATATACGGGACGCTAGCGGGGGACCGCACAGATACG. The entire variable domain, with the rest obtained from reference TRBV19 and TRBJ2-3, is as follows: DGGITQSPKYLFRKEGQNVTLSCEQNLNHDAMYWYRQDPGQGLRLIYYSQIVNDFQKGDIAEGYSVSREKKESFPLTVTSAQKNPTAFYLCASSIYGTLAGDRTDTQYFGPGTRLTVL.

This clone appeared a few times. The read ends 3 residues before the CDR3 terminus; that terminus is restored from the germline J gene. The chain uses TRBV7-9 and TRBJ1-6; 7 bases agree with TRBD1. Trimming at V came to 5 bases and at J to 7 bases, leaving 8 bases not matched to a gene. Germline lookup yields CDR1 SEHNR and CDR2 FQNEAQ (reference sequence). CDR3 length: 15 residues. This chain's CDR3 is CASSPTQGVNSPLHF. CDR3 DNA, as far as it was read: TGTGCCAGCAGCCCGACCCAGGGGGTCAATTCACCC.

Of note for this clone: Sequencing ends 3 residues short of the CDR3 end; the germline J gene provides the rest. The chain recombines TRBV30 with TRBJ1-2; D possibly corresponds to TRBD1 (6 bases). The CDR3 spans 14 residues. Germline values: CDR1 GTSNPN, CDR2 SVGIG (reference sequence). V lost 2 bases, J lost 3 bases, and 13 bases lay in between. The CDR3 sequence: CAWSLGTRDYGYTF. The CDR3 DNA, read in part, is TGTGCCTGGAGTCTAGGGACACGAGACTATGGC. The whole variable domain, remainder taken from reference TRBV30 and TRBJ1-2, is SQTIHQWPATLVQPVGSPLSLECTVEGTSNPNLYWYRQAAGRGLQLLFYSVGIGQISSEVPQNLSASRPQDRQFILSSKKLLLSDSGFYLCAWSLGTRDYGYTFGSGTRLTVV.

This clone was detected only a few times. The CDR3 end lies 3 residues beyond the end of the read and is filled in from the germline J gene. The chain employs TRBV7-2 and TRBJ2-3; D ambiguous. Germline CDR1 is SGHTA and CDR2 is FQGNSA. There are 14 residues in the CDR3. Trimming stripped 2 bases from V and 0 bases from J, with 6 bases between. The CDR3 bases that were read are TGTGCCAGCAGCTTATCCGGTAGCACAGATACG. This gives the protein CASSLSGSTDT. The entire CDR3 sequence reads CASSLSGSTDTQYF.

The sample holds a few counts of this clone. The read is 3 residues too short to cover the CDR3 end, so that end is filled in from the germline J gene. V and J are TRBV2 and TRBJ2-1; D is uncertain. V was cut by 3 bases and J by 1 base, with 7 bases left in between. This CDR3 contains 14 residues. Germline-derived CDR1 and CDR2 are SNHLY and FYNNEI. The sequenced CDR3 bases are TGTGCCAGCAGTGATACGGGTTCCTACAATGAG. The encoded protein is CASSDTGSYNE. The whole CDR3 region reads CASSDTGSYNEQFF.

As concerns this clone: The read is 3 residues too short to cover the CDR3 end, so that end is filled in from the germline J gene. V usage is TRBV6-2 or TRBV6-3 and J usage is TRBJ2-1; no definite D call. V was clipped by 6 bases and J by 8 bases, with 8 bases between them. The germline V gene encodes CDR1 MNHEY and CDR2 SVGEGT. The CDR3 spans 11 residues. The CDR3 sequence: CASRTLYEQFF. The CDR3 bases that were read are TGTGCCAGCAGAACACTATATGAG.

On this clone: The read halts 3 residues ahead of the CDR3 end, with the missing end drawn from the germline J gene. This chain links TRBV7-9 with TRBJ2-7; 8 bases are shared with TRBD2. CDR3 length: 13 residues. Losses at the gene ends were 7 bases for V and 1 base for J; bases not matched to a gene: 3. Germline CDR1 reads SEHNR; CDR2 reads FQNEAQ (reference sequence). The covered CDR3 bases are TGTGCCAGCACGCCGGGGGGGTCCTACGAG. Protein product: CASTPGGSYE. The whole CDR3 sequence is CASTPGGSYEQYF.

As to this clone: The CDR3 end falls 3 residues outside the read, so it is completed with the germline J gene. This sequence joins TRBV18 and TRBJ2-5, with TRBD2 matching 9 bases. V shed 6 bases, J shed 2 bases, and the junction held 4 bases outside the gene matches. The germline V gene encodes CDR1 KGHSH and CDR2 LQKENI. CDR3 size: 14 residues. This CDR3 is CASSSGGPQETQYF. Incomplete CDR3 DNA: TGTGCCAGCTCCAGCGGGGGGCCGCAAGAGACC.

A word on this clone: The read falls 3 residues short of the CDR3 end, and the missing part is taken from the germline J gene. The gene calls are TRBV30 and TRBJ1-1; 8 bases are shared with TRBD1. Germline-derived CDR1 and CDR2 are GTSNPN and SVGIG (reference sequence). CDR3 length: 15 residues. V lost 2 bases and J lost 0; bases outside the gene matches: 5. The CDR3 loop is CAWSRGGQVNTEAFF. The covered CDR3 bases are TGTGCCTGGAGTCGAGGGGGACAGGTGAACACTGAA.

As to this clone: The DNA ends 3 residues before the CDR3 does, and the rest of the CDR3 is filled in from the germline J gene. The chain uses TRBV19 and TRBJ1-1; TRBD1 is a possible D gene (6 bases). The CDR3 runs to 15 residues. CDR1 is LNHDA and CDR2 is SQIVND in the germline V gene (reference sequence). The V and J ends lost 4 bases and 1 base respectively, with 13 bases between them. The CDR3 loop is CASSTHQGPNTEAFF. Incomplete CDR3 DNA: TGTGCCAGTAGTACCCATCAGGGGCCGAACACTGAA.

Worth noting for this clone: Read coverage stops 3 residues before the CDR3 terminus; the germline J gene supplies the remainder. V is TRBV18 and J is TRBJ2-2; 7 bases map to TRBD1. Trimming at V came to 3 bases and at J to 2 bases, leaving 3 bases not matched to a gene. Per germline, CDR1 KGHSH and CDR2 LQKENI. This CDR3 contains 15 residues. This CDR3 is CASSPRQGNTGELFF. CDR3 bases read: TGTGCCAGCTCACCGAGACAGGGAAACACCGGGGAG.

This clone came up many times. CDR3 in amino acids: CASSFQGGNEKLFF. CDR3 DNA, as far as it was read: TGTGCCAGCAGTTTTCAGGGGGGCAATGAAAAA. The chain is built from TRBV2 and TRBJ1-4; 7 positions match TRBD1. The CDR3 end is not reached by the read, which stops 3 residues before it; the germline J gene fills it in. The CDR3 contains 14 residues. The trim removed 5 bases at V and 5 bases at J, leaving 5 bases unmatched. The germline CDR1 and CDR2 sequences are SNHLY and FYNNEI. Looking up the rest from reference TRBV2 and TRBJ1-4 gives the full variable domain: EPEVTQTPSHQVTQMGQEVILRCVPISNHLYFYWYRQILGQKVEFLVSFYNNEISEKSEIFDDQFSVERPDGSNFTLKIRSTKLEDSAMYFCASSFQGGNEKLFFGSGTQLSVL.

This clone came up a few times. Read data end 3 residues before the CDR3 end; the end is taken from the germline J gene. J is TRBJ2-3 and V is TRBV6-2 or TRBV6-3; no reliable D call. V shed 2 bases and J shed 5 bases, with 5 bases lying between them. Germline loops: CDR1 MNHEY, CDR2 SVGEGT. The CDR3 extends over 12 amino acids. The CDR3 DNA, read in part, is TGTGCCAGCAGTTACGGTAGAGATACG. As protein: CASSYGRDT. The whole CDR3 protein is CASSYGRDTQYF.

In its sample, this clone was seen a few times. Read coverage stops 3 residues before the CDR3 terminus; the germline J gene supplies the remainder. The chain is built from TRBV5-1 and TRBJ2-1, with 11 bases aligning to TRBD1. J gave up 6 bases and V 0 bases, and 11 bases lay outside the gene matches. The CDR3 consists of 18 residues. Germline V gene lookup returns CDR1 SGHRS and CDR2 YFSETQ. This chain's CDR3 is CASSLELWGTGGLNEQFF. CDR3 DNA, as far as it was read: TGCGCCAGCAGCTTGGAGCTGTGGGGGACAGGGGGGCTCAATGAG.

This clone was seen only a few times. With the read ending 3 residues before the CDR3 end, the germline J gene is used to fill in that end. The chain links TRBV7-9 to TRBJ2-7; D possibly corresponds to TRBD1 (6 bases). Germline lookup yields CDR1 SEHNR and CDR2 FQNEAQ (reference sequence). The CDR3 runs to 14 residues. Trimming left V 3 bases short and J 2 bases short, with 11 bases between. The CDR3: CASSFRQAPYEQYF. The DNA read from the CDR3 is TGTGCCAGCAGCTTCAGACAGGCCCCCTACGAG.

A note on this clone: The CDR3 end is not reached by the read, which stops 3 residues before it; the germline J gene fills it in. The V and J genes are TRBV2 and TRBJ1-5; D perhaps matches TRBD1 (5 bases). V lost 6 bases, J lost 0 bases, and 15 bases lay in between. Germline CDR1 is SNHLY and CDR2 is FYNNEI. This CDR3 is built from 16 residues. CDR3 loop: CASRSRETYSNQPQHF. Incomplete CDR3 DNA: TGTGCCAGCAGGTCCAGGGAAACCTATAGCAATCAGCCC.

This clone was found a few times. The CDR3 DNA, read in part, is TGTGCCAGCAGTCAGGGGGCGCGGCAAAATCAGCCC. Protein sequence: CASSQGARQNQP. The whole CDR3 sequence is CASSQGARQNQPQHF. The gene calls are TRBV2 and TRBJ1-5; TRBD1 agrees at 8 bases. Sequencing ends 3 residues short of the CDR3 end; the germline J gene provides the rest. This CDR3 comprises 15 residues. Looked up from germline, CDR1 is SNHLY and CDR2 is FYNNEI. Unmatched junction bases numbered 7, after V lost 5 bases and J lost 4 bases.

This clone appeared a few times. CDR3: CASSEGQGANYGYTF. The part of the CDR3 DNA that was read is TGTGCCAGCAGTGAGGGACAGGGAGCTAACTATGGC. The rearrangement uses TRBV6-1 and TRBJ1-2, with 9 bases matching TRBD1. From the germline J gene comes the end of the CDR3, since the read stops 3 residues before it. Unmatched junction bases numbered 2, after V lost 3 bases and J lost 0 bases. Germline-derived CDR1 and CDR2 are MNHNS and SASEGT. The CDR3 sequence is 15 residues long.

This clone was detected many times. The read ends 3 residues shy of where the CDR3 ends; the end is completed using the germline J gene. The J gene is TRBJ1-2, the V gene TRBV19; D is unclear. Germline loops: CDR1 LNHDA, CDR2 SQIVND (reference sequence). CDR3 length equals 14 residues. The CDR3 is CASSTATLAGGYTF. Incomplete CDR3 DNA: TGTGCCAGTAGTACAGCGACATTAGCGGGCGGC.

Regarding this clone: The read stops 3 residues short of the end of the CDR3; the missing end is completed from the germline J gene. This chain joins TRBV20-1 and TRBJ1-6; maybe TRBD1 (6 bases). Germline V lookup: CDR1 DFQATT, CDR2 SNEGSKA (reference sequence). Between the trimmed V and J ends, which lost 3 bases and 5 bases, there was a span of 14 bases. The CDR3 extends over 15 amino acids. The CDR3 reads CSARGQDSNNSPLHF. The DNA read from the CDR3 is TGCAGTGCTAGGGGCCAGGACAGCAATAATTCACCC.

A note on this clone: The DNA ends 3 residues before the CDR3 does, and the rest of the CDR3 is filled in from the germline J gene. The rearrangement links TRBV2 to TRBJ2-3, with D unclear. V was cut by 11 bases and J by 0 bases, with 15 bases left in between. Looked up from germline, CDR1 is SNHLY and CDR2 is FYNNEI. The CDR3 is 14 residues long. The CDR3 sequence is CAVPKGPSTDTQYF. Incomplete CDR3 DNA: TGTGCCGTACCAAAGGGCCCCAGCACAGATACG.

This clone was seen many times. The CDR3 goes on 3 residues after the read ends, and that part is filled in from the germline J gene. This chain joins TRBV30 and TRBJ2-7; 8 positions agree with TRBD1. The germline CDR1 and CDR2 sequences are GTSNPN and SVGIG (reference sequence). The CDR3 has 14 amino acids. Trimming removed 7 bases from V and 3 bases from J; junction bases left unmatched: 11. Incomplete CDR3 DNA: TGTGCCTCCACGACAGGGGTTGGGTACTACGAG. It specifies CASTTGVGYYE. The full CDR3 protein reads CASTTGVGYYEQYF.

This clone was recorded a few times. The sequenced fragment ends 3 residues before the CDR3 boundary, so the rest is inferred from the germline J gene. The chain combines TRBV18 with TRBJ2-6; a weak D match, TRBD1 (5 bases). CDR3 length equals 13 residues. Per the germline V gene, CDR1 is KGHSH and CDR2 is LQKENI. This CDR3 is CASSPQGQEVLTF. The CDR3 bases that were read are TGTGCCAGCTCACCCCAGGGTCAGGAGGTC.

This clone has at least ten counts. The read stops 3 residues short of the end of the CDR3; the missing end is completed from the germline J gene. This chain joins TRBV18 and TRBJ1-1, with 7 bases fitting TRBD1. The CDR3 spans 15 residues. Germline CDR1 is KGHSH and CDR2 is LQKENI. The junction had 7 bases not matched to a gene; V was cut back by 2 bases and J by 4 bases. The CDR3 protein is CASSPTGVMGTEAFF. The CDR3 DNA, read in part, is TGTGCCAGCTCACCAACAGGGGTGATGGGCACTGAA.